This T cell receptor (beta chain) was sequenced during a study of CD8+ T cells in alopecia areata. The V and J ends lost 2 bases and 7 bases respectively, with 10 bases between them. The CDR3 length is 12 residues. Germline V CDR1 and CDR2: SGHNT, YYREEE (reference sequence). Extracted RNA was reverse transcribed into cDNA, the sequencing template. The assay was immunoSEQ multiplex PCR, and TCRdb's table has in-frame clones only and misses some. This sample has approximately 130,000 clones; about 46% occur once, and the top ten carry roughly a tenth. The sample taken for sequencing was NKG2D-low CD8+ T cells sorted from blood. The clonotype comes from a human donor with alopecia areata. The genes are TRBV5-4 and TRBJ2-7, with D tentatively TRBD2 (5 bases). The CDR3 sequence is CASSFHGVEQYF. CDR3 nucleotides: TGTGCCAGCAGCTTCCACGGGGTAGAGCAGTACTTC.